This note documents a single T cell receptor beta chain sequence. Additional DNA sequences in this sample encode the identical CDR3. This sample is drawn from a study of T cell responses to AZD1222 COVID-19 vaccine. The data were produced by immunoSEQ multiplex PCR, yet TCRdb's version contains in-frame clones alone and is incomplete. The sample carries 93,000 or so clones, 75% to 90% recorded once. V was trimmed by 1 base and J by 1 base, leaving 10 bases between them. Germline V CDR1 and CDR2: KGHSH, LQKENI. This CDR3 has 15 amino acids. The source of this sequence is an adult in good health. This rearrangement joins TRBV18 to TRBJ1-1; D is uncertain. The starting material was peripheral blood, obtained on day 0 of AZD1222 vaccination. CDR3 in amino acids: CASSPRGTGNTEAFF. The CDR3 coding sequence is TGTGCCAGCTCACCACGGGGTACCGGGAACACTGAAGCTTTCTTT.